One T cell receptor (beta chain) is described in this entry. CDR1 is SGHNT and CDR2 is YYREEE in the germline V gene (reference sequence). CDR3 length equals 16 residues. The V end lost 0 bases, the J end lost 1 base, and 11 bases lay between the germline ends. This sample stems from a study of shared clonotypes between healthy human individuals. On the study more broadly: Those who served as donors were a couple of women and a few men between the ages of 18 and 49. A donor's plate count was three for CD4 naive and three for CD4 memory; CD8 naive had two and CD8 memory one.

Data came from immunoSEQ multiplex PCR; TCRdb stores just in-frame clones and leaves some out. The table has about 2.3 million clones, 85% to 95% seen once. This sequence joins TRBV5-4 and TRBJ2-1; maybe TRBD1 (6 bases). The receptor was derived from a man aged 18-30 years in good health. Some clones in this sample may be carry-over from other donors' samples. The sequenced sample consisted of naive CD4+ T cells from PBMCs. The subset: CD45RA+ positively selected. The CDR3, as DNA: TGTGCCAGCAGCTTGGAGCCACAGGGATCCTACAATGAGCAGTTCTTC. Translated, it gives CASSLEPQGSYNEQFF. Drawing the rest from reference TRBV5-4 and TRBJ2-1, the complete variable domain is ETGVTQSPTHLIKTRGQQVTLRCSSQSGHNTVSWYQQALGQGPQFIFQYYREEENGRGNFPPRFSGLQFPNYSSELNVNALELDDSALYLCASSLEPQGSYNEQFFGPGTRLTVL.